This TCR beta chain was sequenced for a study of blood T cell repertoires in COVID-19 (dated by TCRdb to the early 2020s). Regarding the research as a whole: The collaborator samples originated in the United States, Italy and Spain and spanned the acute and convalescent phases of COVID-19. Where available, HLA class I and class II types were taken from metadata supplied by the sample provider and were not determined by assay-based typing. Deeply sampled blood TCRbeta repertoires from subjects exposed to, actively infected with, or recovered from COVID-19 were included in the dataset. The prospective study material was composed of cDNA or gDNA derived from T cells, B-cell-depleted T cells, or PBMCs. The repertoires were released in a freely available public database meant as a resource for research on the immune response to SARS-CoV-2. Nearly every sample came with metadata listing a de-identified subject ID, COVID-19 status, age in years and sex. Samples came from the ongoing ImmuneRACE study (first 160 participants) plus 1,254 subjects from 6 global collaborators. The research as a whole found: Clinical and demographic metadata were provided uncurated, with the amount varying by source and participant.

TCRbeta CDR3 regions were amplified from genomic DNA using the immunoSEQ Assay, a bias-controlled multiplex PCR. In the original analysis: The number of nucleated cells in each sample was estimated by amplification of reference gene primers within the assay. To quantify the absolute abundance of each unique TCRbeta CDR3 rearrangement, sequence reads were collapsed and filtered. For each sample, productive Simpson clonality was calculated by taking the square root of Simpson's diversity index across productive rearrangements. TCRdb holds this immuneACCESS table with in-frame rearrangements only. Some clones are missing; in checked studies, unresolved V genes explain under half, and the rest has no known cause. The DNA gave D and trimming, while V, J and clone size come from that table. Across this sample there are over 200,000 clones, with around 80% seen only once. The biggest ten clones account for more than 10% of the sample.

Each collaborating institution followed its own protocols to collect whole blood in K2EDTA tubes. For TCRbeta analysis, collaborators shipped samples in one of three forms: frozen whole blood, isolated PBMCs, or DNA extracted from either of those sample types. A note on this clone: This receptor's antigen is unknown. Base qualities are not provided; no much larger clone lies one nucleotide away.

CDR1 and CDR2, looked up from the germline V gene, are MDHEN and SYDVKM. The CDR3 runs 15 residues from the cysteine to the phenylalanine. Only CDR3 DNA remains: 45 bases, in frame from the first base. The junction shows trimming of 2 bases on V and 5 bases on J, and the gene matches do not reach 5 bases of it. The TCR sequence derives from a woman in her thirties or forties with acute or convalescent COVID-19. This chain is built from TRBV28 and TRBJ2-3; 9 central nucleotides agree with TRBD2. Sequenced input: peripheral blood. The DNA reads TGTGCCAGCAGTTTAAGCGGGGGGCTAAAAGATACGCAGTATTTT. It codes for CASSLSGGLKDTQYF.